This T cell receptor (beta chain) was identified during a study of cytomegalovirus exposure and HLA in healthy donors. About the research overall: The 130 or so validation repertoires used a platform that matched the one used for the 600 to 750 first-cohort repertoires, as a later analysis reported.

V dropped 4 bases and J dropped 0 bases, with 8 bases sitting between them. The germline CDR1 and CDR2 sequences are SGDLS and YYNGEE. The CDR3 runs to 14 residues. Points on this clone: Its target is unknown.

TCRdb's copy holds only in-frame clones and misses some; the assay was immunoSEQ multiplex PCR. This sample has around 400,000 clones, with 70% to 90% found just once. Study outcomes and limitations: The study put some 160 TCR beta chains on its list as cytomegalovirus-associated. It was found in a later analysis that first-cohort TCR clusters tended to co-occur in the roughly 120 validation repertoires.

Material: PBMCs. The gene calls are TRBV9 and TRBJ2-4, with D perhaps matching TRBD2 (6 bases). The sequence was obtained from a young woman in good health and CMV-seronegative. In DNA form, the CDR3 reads TGTGCCAGCAGCCCGGGAGTAGCCAAAAACATTCAGTACTTC. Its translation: CASSPGVAKNIQYF. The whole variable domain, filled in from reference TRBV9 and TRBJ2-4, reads DSGVTQTPKHLITATGQRVTLRCSPRSGDLSVYWYQQSLDQGLQFLIQYYNGEERAKGNILERFSAQQFPDLHSELNLSSLELGDSALYFCASSPGVAKNIQYFGAGTRLSVL.